The sequence of this T cell receptor beta chain was determined in a study of persistence of HIV-infected CD4 T cells. The immunoSEQ assay was version 4, run in survey mode. Using immunoSEQ multiplex PCR, the repertoire was profiled, and TCRdb retains in-frame clones only, with some absent. The table has some 58,000 clones, 70% to 75% seen once; the top ten hold about 1.5%. With regard to this clone: Its antigen is as yet unknown.

The stimulus was an HIV-1 Gag 15-mer peptide pool, 0.8 to 1 ug/peptide/mL. Memory cells lacking CD40L and CD69 with high CD45RO were sorted. PBMCs were depleted of CD8+ T cells before stimulation. The V gene's germline CDR1 is SGDLS and CDR2 YYNGEE. The CDR3 totals 18 residues. The J segment lost 2 bases and the V segment lost 3 bases, leaving 13 bases of the junction unmatched. The clonotype comes from an adult man with HIV who was CMV-seropositive. The chain carries TRBV9 and TRBJ2-3, with 9 positions matching TRBD2. The sequencing used CD4+ T cells sorted from PBMCs after roughly 18-hour stimulation, collected from a patient who received antiretroviral therapy. The CDR3 bases are TGTGCCAGCAGCGCCGATCTAGCGGGACCTACTTCCACAGATACGCAGTATTTT. It specifies CASSADLAGPTSTDTQYF.